This T cell receptor (beta chain) was captured by sequencing in a study of shared clonotypes between healthy human individuals. It was into CD45RA+ naive and CD45RA-negative memory subsets that the CD4+ cells were split. In germline, CDR1 is MGHDK, CDR2 SYGVNS. The CDR3 covers 17 residues. Trimming pared 4 bases from V and 2 bases from J, leaving 15 bases between. TCRdb's copy holds only in-frame clones and misses some; the assay was immunoSEQ multiplex PCR. The sample lists 650,000 to 800,000 clones; about two thirds were seen once. This chain links TRBV25-1 with TRBJ2-6, with D possibly TRBD1 on 6 matching bases. This TCR derives from a woman under 40 in good health. The sequenced sample consisted of memory CD4+ T cells sorted from blood. The subset denotes: CD45RA-negative fraction. CDR3 sequence: CASSALPQGAGANVLTF. The CDR3 region has the DNA TGTGCCAGCAGTGCCCTTCCACAGGGAGCTGGGGCCAACGTCCTGACTTTC.